This TCR beta chain was documented in a study of technical replicates of blood from a handful of donors. The method was immunoSEQ multiplex PCR; TCRdb's version includes in-frame clones alone and lacks a portion of them. Of tens of thousands of clones in the sample, around 94% were seen once. CDR1 and CDR2 (germline): MDHEN, SYDVKM. V lost 5 bases, J lost 4 bases, and 18 bases stayed unmatched. The CDR3 has 19 amino acids. The clonotype was recovered from a human donor in good health. The material sequenced was T cells isolated from PBMCs. The V gene is TRBV28, the J gene TRBJ2-5; 11 nucleotides agree with TRBD2. As DNA, the CDR3 is TGTGCCAGCAGTCCTCCACTAGCGGGAGAGGGTGGAGGGACAGAGACCCAGTACTTC. Its translation is CASSPPLAGEGGGTETQYF. The full variable domain, in which reference TRBV28 and TRBJ2-5 provide the parts outside the CDR3, is DVKVTQSSRYLVKRTGEKVFLECVQDMDHENMFWYRQDPGLGLRLIYFSYDVKMKEKGDIPEGYSVSREKKERFSLILESASTNQTSMYLCASSPPLAGEGGGTETQYFGPGTRLLVL.